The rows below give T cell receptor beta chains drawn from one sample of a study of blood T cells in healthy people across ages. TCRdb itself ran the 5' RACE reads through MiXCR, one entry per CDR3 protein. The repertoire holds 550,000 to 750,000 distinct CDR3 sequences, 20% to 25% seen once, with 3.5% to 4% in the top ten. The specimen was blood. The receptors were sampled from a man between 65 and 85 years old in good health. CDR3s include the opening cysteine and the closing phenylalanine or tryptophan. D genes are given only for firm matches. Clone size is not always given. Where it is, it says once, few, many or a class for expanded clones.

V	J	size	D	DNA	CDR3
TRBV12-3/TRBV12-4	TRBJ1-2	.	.	TGTGCCAGCAGTTTCGACTCAACCATGGGGGGCTACACCTTC	CASSFDSTMGGYTF
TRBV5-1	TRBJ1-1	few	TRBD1	TGCGCCAGCAGCTTGGTGGGACAGGGGGCCGGGTCAGGCACTGAAGCTTTCTTT	CASSLVGQGAGSGTEAFF
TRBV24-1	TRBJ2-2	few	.	TGTGCCACCAGTGATCCTCCGGGACGGAGAAACACCGGGGAGCTGTTTTTT	CATSDPPGRRNTGELFF
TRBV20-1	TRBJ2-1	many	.	TGCAGTGCTAGAGCATTTGGGACGGACTACAATGAGCAGTTCTTC	CSARAFGTDYNEQFF
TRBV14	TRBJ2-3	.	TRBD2	TGTGCCAGCAGCCACGTCGGGACTAGTGATACGCAGTATTTT	CASSHVGTSDTQYF
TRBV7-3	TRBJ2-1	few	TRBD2	TGTGCCAGCAGCTTGGCTAGCGGGAGGGGATACAATGAGCAGTTCTTC	CASSLASGRGYNEQFF
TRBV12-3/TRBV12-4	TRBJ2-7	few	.	TGTGCCAGCAGTCTCCGGGACTTGAGGATGGGGCAGTACTTC	CASSLRDLRMGQYF
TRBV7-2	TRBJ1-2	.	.	TGTGCCAGCAGCCCCTATACCAGGGGCCAGGGCTATGGCTACACCTTC	CASSPYTRGQGYGYTF
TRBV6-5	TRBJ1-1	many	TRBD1	TGTGCCAGCAGTTACTCGGACAGGGGGGCGAACACTGAAGCTTTCTTT	CASSYSDRGANTEAFF
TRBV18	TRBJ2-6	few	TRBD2	TGTGCCAGCTCACCAAGTACTAGCGGGAGTCTGGGGGCCAACGTCCTGACTTTC	CASSPSTSGSLGANVLTF
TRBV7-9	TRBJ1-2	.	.	TGTGCCAGCAGCTTGGATCTCGAGGAGGAGGGCTATGGCTACACCTTC	CASSLDLEEEGYGYTF
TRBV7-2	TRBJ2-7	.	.	TGTGCCAGCAGCTCCCTGACAGGTGCCTCCTACGAGCAGTACTTC	CASSSLTGASYEQYF
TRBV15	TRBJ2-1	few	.	TGTGCCACCAGCAGAGACGGTTTACAGGGCCCCCCGTGGGATGAGCAGTTCTTC	CATSRDGLQGPPWDEQFF
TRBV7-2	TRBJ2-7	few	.	TGTGCCAGCAGATGGACAGCCGCCTCCTACGAGCAGTACTTC	CASRWTAASYEQYF
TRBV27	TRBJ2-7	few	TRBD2	TGTGCCAGCAGTTCATTCGGACTAGCGGGAGCCTACGAGCAGTACTTC	CASSSFGLAGAYEQYF
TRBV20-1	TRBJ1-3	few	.	TGCAGTGCTGGACAGTACTCTGGAAACACCATATATTTT	CSAGQYSGNTIYF
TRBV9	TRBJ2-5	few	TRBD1	TGTGCCAGCAGCGTAGGATCGGGACAGGGGGACCAAGAGACCCAGTACTTC	CASSVGSGQGDQETQYF
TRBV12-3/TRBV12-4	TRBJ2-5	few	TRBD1	TGTGCCAGCAGTCCTCGACAGGGGGCAAGGGAGACCCAGTACTTC	CASSPRQGARETQYF
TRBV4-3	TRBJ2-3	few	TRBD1	TGCGCCAGCAGCCAAGAGCCGGGACAGGAGGCAGATACGCAGTATTTT	CASSQEPGQEADTQYF
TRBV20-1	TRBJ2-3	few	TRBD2	TGCAGTGCGGAGACTAGCATCAGTAGCACAGATACGCAGTATTTT	CSAETSISSTDTQYF
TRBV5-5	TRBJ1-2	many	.	TGTGCCAGCAGCTTGTGGGGAGATGGCTACACCTTC	CASSLWGDGYTF
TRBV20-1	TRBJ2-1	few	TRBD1	TGCGGCGGGCTTTGGGACAGCATCAGCTCCTACAATGAGCAGTTCTTC	CGGLWDSISSYNEQFF